The clone carrying this T cell receptor beta chain was detected only a few times. The target antigen is unknown. An end of the junction does not agree with germline; a read error may underlie this. Prepared libraries of TCR beta cDNA carried unique molecular identifiers. A single record per CDR3 protein comes from TCRdb applying MiXCR to the PCR reads. This sample has some 190,000 distinct CDR3 sequences; approximately 28% occur once, and the top ten carry 3% to 3.5%. The data are from a study of post-analysis software for immune sequencing data. Study-level findings and limits: Five or six TRBV segments were significantly more frequent in patients than in controls. TRBV5-6, TRBV5-1 and TRBV20-1 were among these segments. Under F measure analysis, samples from one preparation batch co-clustered strongly.

Germline CDR1 SGHRS, CDR2 YFSETQ. The CDR3 sequence is 15 residues long. The sequencing input was blood. The chain combines TRBV5-1 with TRBJ2-1; 7 bases map to TRBD1. The TCR sequence derives from a girl aged 2 to 17 with multiple sclerosis. The CDR3 region has the DNA TGCGCCAGCAGCACACAGGGGCCCTCCTACAATGAGCGGTTCTTC. Protein product: CASSTQGPSYNERFF.